The 14 T cell receptor beta chains given below trace back to one sample, sequenced in a study of T cell repertoires in cytomegalovirus infection. These receptors have no known antigen. TCRdb redid the calling of the reads with MiXCR, one entry per CDR3 protein. The repertoire holds some 560,000 distinct CDR3 sequences, roughly 43% seen once, with 48% in the top ten. Sequenced material: cultured PBMCs, taken from culture after CMV antigen stimulation. The receptor set was obtained from a human donor in good health (CMV status not recorded). Some clones in this sample may be carry-over from other donors' samples.

The rearrangement links TRBV7-9 to TRBJ1-2; 9 bases map to TRBD1. Germline CDR1 and CDR2: SEHNR and FQNEAQ (reference sequence). The trim removed 5 bases at V and 1 base at J, leaving 5 bases unmatched. This CDR3 has 15 amino acids. This CDR3 is CASSRPGQGNYGYTF. The CDR3 nucleotides read TGTGCCAGCAGCCGACCGGGACAGGGTAACTATGGCTACACCTTC.

This chain joins TRBV6-6 and TRBJ1-1; D call uncertain. The ends were cut back, 2 bases at V and 4 bases at J, with 8 bases in the middle. The CDR3 has 13 amino acids. The V gene's germline CDR1 is MNHNY and CDR2 SVGAGI (reference sequence). CDR3 residues: CASSYGRGTEAFF. CDR3 coding DNA: TGTGCCAGCAGTTACGGGCGGGGCACTGAAGCTTTCTTT.

This clonotype was found many times. The genes are TRBV7-2 and TRBJ1-5; the D is unclear. CDR1 SGHTA and CDR2 FQGNSA come from the germline V gene. V lost 5 bases to trimming and J lost 3 bases, with 17 bases between them. This CDR3 is 16 amino acids long. CDR3 region: CASSQSWGLDNQPQHF. CDR3 coding DNA: TGTGCCAGCAGCCAATCTTGGGGTTTGGACAATCAGCCCCAGCATTTT.

This clonotype showed up just a few times. This sequence joins TRBV11-2 and TRBJ2-3, with D perhaps matching TRBD2 (6 bases). Germline CDR1 reads SGHAT; CDR2 reads FQNNGV. The ends were cut back, 4 bases at V and 0 bases at J, with 11 bases in the middle. CDR3 size: 15 residues. The CDR3 bases are TGTGCCAGCAGCTCCCTGGGGACTAGCACAGATACGCAGTATTTT. Its protein product is CASSSLGTSTDTQYF.

The chain links TRBV7-2 to TRBJ1-2; no clear D gene. V gave up 0 bases and J gave up 5 bases, with 10 bases separating them. This CDR3 comprises 14 residues. Germline V CDR1 and CDR2: SGHTA, FQGNSA. Here the CDR3 DNA reads TGTGCCAGCAGCTTAGCGGGGTCCCTGTATGGCTACACCTTC. Residues: CASSLAGSLYGYTF. Full variable domain (remainder filled in from reference TRBV7-2 and TRBJ1-2): GAGVSQSPSNKVTEKGKDVELRCDPISGHTALYWYRQSLGQGLEFLIYFQGNSAPDKSGLPSDRFSAERTGGSVSTLTIQRTQQEDSAVYLCASSLAGSLYGYTFGSGTRLTVV.

The chain links TRBV7-8 to TRBJ2-5, with a tentative D call TRBD1 (5 bases). The V end was cut by 5 bases, the J end by 5 bases, with 15 bases between. From germline, CDR1 is SGHVS and CDR2 FQNEAQ. This CDR3 spans 14 amino acids. The CDR3 is CASSVGAILETQYF. As DNA, the CDR3 is TGTGCCAGCAGCGTAGGGGCTATCCTGGAGACCCAGTACTTC.

The chain couples TRBV5-4 to TRBJ2-1; 7 bases match TRBD2. There are 15 residues in the CDR3. CDR1 and CDR2 (germline): SGHNT, YYREEE (reference sequence). V lost 4 bases and J lost 5; bases outside the gene matches: 9. The CDR3 sequence is CASSVPLRGDNEQFF. In nucleotides, the CDR3 is TGTGCCAGCAGCGTACCCCTTCGGGGGGACAATGAGCAGTTCTTC.

The CDR3 loop is CSARDYYRGGSTGELFF. The CDR3 coding sequence is TGCAGTGCTAGAGATTATTATAGGGGCGGTAGTACCGGGGAGCTGTTTTTT. This chain joins TRBV20-1 and TRBJ2-2; D is possibly TRBD1 (5 bases). The CDR3 consists of 17 residues. Germline lookup yields CDR1 DFQATT and CDR2 SNEGSKA (reference sequence). Trimming left V 0 bases short and J 5 bases short, with 19 bases between.

The V call is TRBV7-6, the J call TRBJ2-3; D is uncertain. V was pared by 1 base and J by 4 bases, with 9 bases between. Germline-derived CDR1 and CDR2 are SGHVS and FNYEAQ. This CDR3 has 14 residues. CDR3 in amino acids: CASSLGVGPDTQYF. Written as DNA, the CDR3 is TGTGCCAGCAGCTTAGGAGTGGGCCCAGATACGCAGTATTTT.

V and J are TRBV18 and TRBJ2-2, with D possibly TRBD2 on 5 matching bases. This CDR3 contains 16 residues. Germline CDR1 is KGHSH and CDR2 is LQKENI. V was pared by 2 bases and J by 0 bases, with 10 bases between. CDR3 region: CASSPIDYTNTGELFF. CDR3 sequence (DNA): TGTGCCAGCTCACCAATCGACTACACGAACACCGGGGAGCTGTTTTTT.

This clonotype has a single count. V usage is TRBV27 and J usage is TRBJ2-7; perhaps D is TRBD1 or TRBD2 (5 bases each). Germline V lookup: CDR1 MNHEY, CDR2 SMNVEV (reference sequence). This CDR3 has 16 amino acids. The V and J ends lost 1 base and 1 base respectively, with 14 bases between them. The CDR3 reads CASSLFRDRDSYEQYF. The CDR3 nucleotides read TGTGCCAGCAGTTTATTCCGGGACCGAGATTCCTACGAGCAGTACTTC.

The V and J genes are TRBV19 and TRBJ2-5; possible D gene TRBD2, 6 bases. Per the germline V gene, CDR1 is LNHDA and CDR2 is SQIVND (reference sequence). CDR3 length equals 14 residues. V was shortened by 5 bases and J by 5 bases, with 15 bases between the two germline ends. CDR3 region: CASSDGGLGETQYF. The CDR3 DNA reads as TGTGCCAGTAGTGATGGGGGGTTGGGGGAGACCCAGTACTTC.

This chain links TRBV7-2 with TRBJ1-5; maybe TRBD1 (6 bases). Trimming removed 3 bases at V and 6 bases at J, with 12 bases between. Germline V lookup: CDR1 SGHTA, CDR2 FQGNSA. The CDR3 is 14 amino acids. The CDR3 loop reads CASSLGGLIQPQHF. The CDR3 DNA sequence: TGTGCCAGCAGCTTGGGGGGGCTTATTCAGCCCCAGCATTTT.

This clonotype has a handful of counts. This chain connects TRBV7-2 to TRBJ2-3, with TRBD1 matching over 7 bases. Germline V gives CDR1 SGHTA, CDR2 FQGNSA. The V segment lost 5 bases and the J segment 0 bases; nucleotides outside the gene matches: 8. There are 16 residues in the CDR3. The chain's CDR3 is CASSPRGTLSTDTQYF. For the CDR3, the DNA is TGTGCCAGCAGCCCCAGGGGGACCCTAAGCACAGATACGCAGTATTTT.